Here is one T cell receptor (beta chain) with its context. These data belong to a study of blood T cell repertoires in COVID-19. Study at large: Samples representing acute and convalescent COVID-19 were sourced from the United States, Italy and Spain.

Enrolled through a virtual design, the participants were between roughly 18 and 100 years of age and came from 24 US areas. The recovered donors of Cohort 3 showed two negative PCRs, clearance, or symptom resolution. Per the original methods: Amplifying reference gene primers gave estimates of nucleated cell counts. Here immunoSEQ multiplex PCR was the method, and the copy in TCRdb shows in-frame clones only, minus some. The V and J calls and clone size are taken from that table; D and trimming were inferred from the DNA. The sample has about 190,000 clones; less than 85% are singletons. Per the germline V gene, CDR1 is SGHKS and CDR2 is YYEKEE (reference sequence). The CDR3 covers 14 residues. V gave up 0 bases and J gave up 4 bases, with 10 bases separating them.

This clonotype originated in a woman between 25 and 40 years old who had recovered from COVID-19. Material: PBMCs or T cells enriched from blood (not recorded which). The rearrangement uses TRBV5-5 and TRBJ1-2, with D unresolved. The CDR3 nucleotides read TGTGCCAGCAGCTTGGAGACATGGGCCTATGGCTACACCTTC. The encoded protein is CASSLETWAYGYTF.